The rows below give T cell receptor beta chains drawn from one sample of a study of T cells in Graves' hyperthyroidism and ophthalmopathy. In TCRdb, the multiplex PCR reads were re-called with MiXCR into one record per CDR3 protein. The sample comprises about 640,000 distinct CDR3 sequences, around 15% of which are singletons, and under 15% rests with the top ten. Sequenced sample: blood. Every receptor here comes from a woman aged 50 to 60 with Graves' ophthalmopathy. The CDR3 runs from the conserved cysteine through the conserved F or W. A D gene is named only where the DNA matches it firmly. Size is omitted from some rows. Given values are once, few, many or a class for expanded clones.

j_call,v_call,clone_size,cdr3_length,d_call,cdr3_nt,cdr3_aa
TRBJ1-1,TRBV6-1,few,15,.,TGTGCCAGCAGTGAAGCGGGGCAGGGCGGCACTGAAGCTTTCTTT,CASSEAGQGGTEAFF
TRBJ1-4,TRBV4-1,.,15,.,TGCGCCAGCAGCCAAGTAGCCGGGGGCGCGAAAAAACTGTTTTTT,CASSQVAGGAKKLFF
TRBJ1-4,TRBV7-9,many,16,TRBD1,TGTGCCAGCAGCAAAACTACCGGGACAGGGTCTGAAAAACTGTTTTTT,CASSKTTGTGSEKLFF
TRBJ2-1,TRBV28,many,15,TRBD2,TGTGCCAGCAGTTCCCATAGCGGGCGAGCCGATGAGCAGTTCTTC,CASSSHSGRADEQFF
TRBJ2-1,TRBV12-3/TRBV12-4,many,14,.,TGTGCCAGCAGTTTAAGGGGGACTTACAATGAGCAGTTCTTC,CASSLRGTYNEQFF
TRBJ2-7,TRBV7-2,many,19,TRBD2,TGTGCCAGCAGCTTAGGGATACTAGCGGGGCCCCTCCGTGCCTACGAGCAGTACTTC,CASSLGILAGPLRAYEQYF
TRBJ1-2,TRBV5-1,many,13,TRBD1,TGCGCCAGCAGCTCCGGGACAGGGGATGGCTACACCTTC,CASSSGTGDGYTF
TRBJ2-2,TRBV7-9,many,20,TRBD2,TGTGCCAGCAGGAAGGGTTTTCGGACTAGCGGCCCCAGTGACACCGGGGAGCTGTTTTTT,CASRKGFRTSGPSDTGELFF
TRBJ2-1,TRBV14,.,17,TRBD2,TGTGCCAGCAGCCCCTGGGGACTAGCGGGAGTCGGCAATGAGCAGTTCTTC,CASSPWGLAGVGNEQFF
TRBJ1-5,TRBV6-2/TRBV6-3,many,14,TRBD1,TGTGCCAGCAGTTACCGGACAGGGTATCAGCCCCAGCATTTT,CASSYRTGYQPQHF
TRBJ1-5,TRBV7-2,many,14,.,TGTGCCAGCAGCCCCGAGAGGGCCGGACAGCCCCAGCATTTT,CASSPERAGQPQHF
TRBJ2-3,TRBV29-1,.,14,.,TGCAGCGTTGGGGAGGATACCAGCACAGATACGCAGTATTTT,CSVGEDTSTDTQYF
TRBJ1-2,TRBV20-1,.,12,.,TGCAGTGCTAGAGTCAGGGTATATGGCTACACCTTC,CSARVRVYGYTF
TRBJ2-3,TRBV29-1,many,13,TRBD1,TGCAGCGCGAGCCCCGGGACAGAAGATACGCAGTATTTT,CSASPGTEDTQYF
TRBJ1-1,TRBV7-8,.,15,.,TGTGCCAGCAGCTTAAAACGGTTCATGAACACTGAAGCTTTCTTT,CASSLKRFMNTEAFF
TRBJ1-1,TRBV5-1,many,14,TRBD1,TGTGCCAGCAGCCCAGGGACAGGGAGCACTGAAGCTTTCTTT,CASSPGTGSTEAFF
TRBJ2-7,TRBV18,few,13,.,TGTGCCAGCTCACCGTACAGGGAGTACGAGCAGTACTTC,CASSPYREYEQYF
TRBJ1-6,TRBV5-1,.,15,TRBD1,TGCGCCAGCAGCCCGGGACAGGGGGACGATTCACCCCTCCACTTT,CASSPGQGDDSPLHF
TRBJ1-1,TRBV7-2,many,16,.,TGTGCCAGCAGCTTAGTAGGCGGGGGCAGGGACACTGAAGCTTTCTTT,CASSLVGGGRDTEAFF
TRBJ1-1,TRBV12-3/TRBV12-4,many,15,.,TGTGCCAGCAGTCTTATGACAGGTCCGGGGACTGAAGCTTTCTTT,CASSLMTGPGTEAFF
TRBJ1-2,TRBV7-8,many,16,.,TGTGCCAGCAGCCTCTCACGATCGGCGACTAACTATGGCTACACCTTC,CASSLSRSATNYGYTF
TRBJ1-2,TRBV6-1,many,14,.,TGTGCCAGCAGTTACAGCAAGGAGCCTAGTGGCTACACCTTC,CASSYSKEPSGYTF
TRBJ2-6,TRBV11-2,few,17,.,TGTGCCAGCAGCCCCCACAGGTGGGACTCTGGGGCCAACGTCCTGACTTTC,CASSPHRWDSGANVLTF
TRBJ2-2,TRBV18,many,16,.,TGTGCCAGCTCACATTTTATAGAATATCCTCGGGGGGAGCTGTTTTTT,CASSHFIEYPRGELFF
TRBJ2-3,TRBV4-3,few,14,.,TGCGCCAGCAGCCAAGATCCGCGATCAGATACGCAGTATTTT,CASSQDPRSDTQYF
TRBJ2-1,TRBV9,many,17,TRBD1,TGTGCCAGCAGCGTTCACCCAGGGGGTCCAACCTACAATGAGCAGTTCTTC,CASSVHPGGPTYNEQFF
TRBJ2-2,TRBV5-1,.,15,TRBD1,TGCGCCAGCAGCTTCCGGGACAGGTGGGCCGGGGAGCTGTTTTTT,CASSFRDRWAGELFF
TRBJ1-2,TRBV20-1,.,14,.,TGCAGTGCCCCGAACAGAAGAACTAACTATGGCTACACCTTC,CSAPNRRTNYGYTF
TRBJ2-3,TRBV7-9,many,17,TRBD1,TGTGCCAGCAGCTTAGCAGACAGGGGGATAGACACAGATACGCAGTATTTT,CASSLADRGIDTDTQYF
TRBJ2-1,TRBV11-3,many,16,TRBD2,TGTGCCAGCAGCTTTCAGGCACTAGCGGCCGCAGATGAGCAGTTCTTC,CASSFQALAAADEQFF
TRBJ1-1,TRBV9,.,12,.,TGTGCCAGCAGCGTAGAGGCGGGTGAAGCTTTCTTT,CASSVEAGEAFF
TRBJ2-1,TRBV12-3/TRBV12-4,many,14,.,TGTGCCAGCAGTGAAAACAAGGACGACAATGAGCAGTTCTTC,CASSENKDDNEQFF
TRBJ2-4,TRBV12-3/TRBV12-4,many,15,.,TGTGCCAGCAGTTTAGAGGCCCTAGCCAAAAACATTCAGTACTTC,CASSLEALAKNIQYF
TRBJ2-2,TRBV15,many,14,.,TGTGCCGCAGGCCGGGGACAGAACACCGGGGAGCTGTTTTTT,CAAGRGQNTGELFF
TRBJ1-5,TRBV20-1,.,14,.,TGCAGTGCTAGTTCGCGGGGGGCCCATCAGCCCCAGCATTTT,CSASSRGAHQPQHF
TRBJ2-3,TRBV20-1,few,17,TRBD2,TGCAGTGCTAGGAAGAACAGACTAGCGGGAGGTCTAGATACGCAGTATTTT,CSARKNRLAGGLDTQYF
TRBJ2-3,TRBV29-1,.,14,.,TGCAGCGTTCAGGGCACCGGCACGACAGATACGCAGTATTTT,CSVQGTGTTDTQYF
TRBJ2-3,TRBV12-3/TRBV12-4,many,14,TRBD2,TGTGCCAGCAGTTATAGCGGGGCCACAGATACGCAGTATTTT,CASSYSGATDTQYF
TRBJ2-7,TRBV10-3,.,15,TRBD2,TGTGCCATCAGTGAGCGGGGGACTAGTCTTCGCGAGCAGTACTTC,CAISERGTSLREQYF
TRBJ1-5,TRBV3-1,many,14,.,TGTGCCAGCAGCCAAGAGGGCTTGAATCAGCCCCAGCATTTT,CASSQEGLNQPQHF
TRBJ1-2,TRBV25-1,few,14,.,TGTGCCAGCAGTGACCTCCCTCAAGGGAGTGGCTACACCTTC,CASSDLPQGSGYTF
TRBJ2-4,TRBV20-1,once,15,.,TGCAGTGCTGCGGCGCCGGGACCCGCCAAAAACATTCAGTACTTC,CSAAAPGPAKNIQYF
TRBJ2-7,TRBV6-2/TRBV6-3,many,13,TRBD1,TGTGCCAGCTCCCGGGACAGGCGCTACGAGCAGTACTTC,CASSRDRRYEQYF
TRBJ2-7,TRBV28,many,13,.,TGTGCCAGCAGTTTTAAGCGGAGCTACGAGCAGTACTTC,CASSFKRSYEQYF
TRBJ2-7,TRBV20-1,many,13,.,TGCAGTGCTAATACAGGGTCTCCTAGGGAGCAGTACTTC,CSANTGSPREQYF
TRBJ2-3,TRBV5-1,many,14,TRBD2,TGCGCCAGCAGCAAGACTAGCGGCACAGATACGCAGTATTTT,CASSKTSGTDTQYF
TRBJ1-1,TRBV27,many,15,TRBD1,TGTGCCAGCAGTCCTGACAGGGCTCGTGTCACTGAAGCTTTCTTT,CASSPDRARVTEAFF
TRBJ2-1,TRBV6-2/TRBV6-3,.,12,TRBD2,TGTGCCAGCACCCGGGGGGGCCAGGAGCAGTTCTTC,CASTRGGQEQFF
TRBJ2-5,TRBV6-5,many,12,.,TGTGCCAGCAGTTACTCGGGGAAGACCCAGTACTTC,CASSYSGKTQYF
TRBJ1-2,TRBV28,.,15,TRBD1,TGTGCCAGCAGTTTCGTACCGGACAGGGGGACAGGCTACACCTTC,CASSFVPDRGTGYTF
TRBJ1-5,TRBV19,.,13,.,TGTGCCAGTAGTGTACAGGGTTTCCAGCCCCAGCATTTT,CASSVQGFQPQHF
TRBJ2-5,TRBV6-2/TRBV6-3,many,14,.,TGTGCCAGCAGTCGGACTCAGCGCCAAGAGACCCAGTACTTC,CASSRTQRQETQYF
TRBJ2-1,TRBV3-1,many,14,TRBD1,TGTGCCAGCAGCCACTGGGACAGGGTACATGAGCAGTTCTTC,CASSHWDRVHEQFF
TRBJ2-1,TRBV12-3/TRBV12-4,many,15,TRBD2,TGTGCCAGCATAGAGAGCACCGGGAGGGCCTATGAGCAGTTCTTC,CASIESTGRAYEQFF
TRBJ2-5,TRBV6-2/TRBV6-3,many,13,.,TGTGCCAGCCGTAAACTAGCTGGGGAGACCCAGTACTTC,CASRKLAGETQYF
TRBJ2-5,TRBV6-2/TRBV6-3,.,13,.,TGTGCCAGCAGTCTGGAAAAAAGGGGGACCCAGTACTTC,CASSLEKRGTQYF
TRBJ2-7,TRBV12-3/TRBV12-4,many,12,.,TGTGCCAGCAGCCGAGATACCTACGAGCAGTACTTC,CASSRDTYEQYF